A selection of T cell receptor beta chains follows, all from one sample in a study of PD-L1 blockade in urothelial cancer. Clones were sequenced by immunoSEQ multiplex PCR, and TCRdb holds only the in-frame ones, with some missing. The sample records some 89,000 clones, over 65% being singletons. Sequencing used PBMCs, obtained around atezolizumab (anti-PD-L1) treatment. The receptors shown here come from a man aged 60-69 years with urothelial cancer. The CDR3 runs from the conserved cysteine through the conserved F or W. Fields, in order: CDR3 length, clone size, D gene, J gene, V gene, CDR3 DNA, CDR3 protein. A D gene is named only where the DNA matches it firmly. Some rows have no size entry. The others give once, few or many, or a class for an expanded clone.

15 . . TRBJ1-2 TRBV9 TGTGCCAGCAGCGAGGCAGCCGGGACACAGTATGGCTACACCTTC CASSEAAGTQYGYTF
14 . . TRBJ1-5 TRBV11-2 TGTGCCAGCAGCTTAGATTTCCCGGGTCAGCCCCAGCATTTT CASSLDFPGQPQHF
16 . TRBD1 TRBJ2-7 TRBV7-8 TGTGCCAGCAGCTTACTGTTAAGGGACAGAAACTACGAGCAGTACTTC CASSLLLRDRNYEQYF
19 . . TRBJ2-2 TRBV7-3 TGTGCCAGCAGTCAGTCCCCTCAACGGAGCGGTCTAAGCACCGGGGAGCTGTTTTTT CASSQSPQRSGLSTGELFF
14 . TRBD2 TRBJ2-3 TRBV5-1 TGCGCCAGCAGCTTGCGGGGGGGAACAGATACGCAGTATTTT CASSLRGGTDTQYF
14 once TRBD1 TRBJ2-1 TRBV5-1 TGCGCCAGCAGCTTGCGTACAGGGGTCCATGAGCAGTTCTTC CASSLRTGVHEQFF
13 . . TRBJ1-1 TRBV6-5 TGTGCCAGCAGTTACGGACAGAACACTGAAGCTTTCTTT CASSYGQNTEAFF
18 . . TRBJ1-1 TRBV11-3 TGTGCCAGCAGCTTAGTTGGGGGGTCGTTTTTGGGTGGCACTGAAGCTTTCTTT CASSLVGGSFLGGTEAFF
11 . . TRBJ2-7 TRBV7-9 TGTGCCAGCAGCTTGAGGAGCGAGCAGTACTTC CASSLRSEQYF
14 . . TRBJ2-3 TRBV29-1 TGCAGCGTTGGGACAGCCGCTGTCACAGATACGCAGTATTTT CSVGTAAVTDTQYF
14 . . TRBJ2-5 TRBV6-6 TGTGCCAGCAGTTACTCCAGTAACCAAGAGACCCAGTACTTC CASSYSSNQETQYF